This TCR beta chain was sequenced for a study of beta chain features in type 1 diabetes (dated by TCRdb to 2016 to 2019). Study-wide context: Mean age, gender distribution, total cell number and subset yield were not different between patients and healthy donors. A total of around 110,000,000 sorted cells were examined across all samples, and a strong correlation was observed between cell number per subset and RNA yield. In the study, TCRB repertoires of sorted circulating CD4+ T cell subsets from recently diagnosed type 1 diabetes patients were compared with those of matched healthy donors. Naive and central memory subsets were obtained from all 28 donors, but regulatory and stem cell-like memory subsets were isolated from only 8 patients and roughly eight healthy donors. On the study overall, not on this receptor specifically: Patients with type 1 diabetes made fewer insertions and deleted more nucleotides at VDJ recombination sites, implying thymic rearrangement abnormalities. Type 1 diabetes patients showed a moderate but significant shortening of TCRB CDR3 length in all four CD4+ subsets. Sequencing cDNA rather than genomic DNA could over-represent highly expressing activated cells, although activation and CD3 levels did not differ between groups. Naive, central memory and regulatory TCRB repertoires appeared to be more alike among patients than among healthy donors. Because the HLA sub-analyses included only small numbers of individuals, any influence of HLA type on TCRB rearrangement was left unresolved. Shorter templates might be favored by PCR, yet because patient and control samples were amplified and corrected together, any such skew would affect both groups equally.

The CDR3 has 15 amino acids, counting the end cysteine and phenylalanine. The DNA shown is the 45-base CDR3, in frame from base 1. The junction shows trimming of 3 bases on V and 2 bases on J, and the gene matches do not reach 7 bases of it. The germline V gene encodes CDR1 SGHNT and CDR2 YYREEE (reference sequence). From each donor, a single peripheral blood sample of about 120 mL on average was drawn into heparinised tubes. Naive, central memory, regulatory and stem cell-like memory CD4+ T cells were sorted on a BD FACSAria II using a panel including CD45RO, CCR7, CD25, CD127, CD95 and CD27. Purity was above 98% for every sorted population. PBMCs were separated immediately by Lymphoprep density gradient centrifugation and were stained directly, without being cultured. Samples were stained and sorted in pairs, with one healthy donor and one patient per experiment, so that batch effects were minimized.

Concerning this clone: No antigen is known for it. No qualities accompany the bases; no much larger clone lies one base away.

The entire amount of isolated RNA was reverse transcribed using the High Capacity cDNA Reverse Transcription Kit, so the sequenced TCRB transcripts were expressed ones. Deep immunoSEQ sequencing was applied to naive, central memory and regulatory T cell samples, giving an average of roughly 3.5 million total reads per sample. After sorted cells were lysed in RLT buffer, RNA was extracted with DNase-treated RNeasy Micro or Mini kits, with the choice depending on cell number. To prevent cross-contamination, every cell subset was processed on its own, while patient and healthy donor samples were processed together. TCRB sequences were amplified from cDNA with the immunoSEQ multiplex PCR, producing 87-bp fragments spanning the CDR3 region. The amplicons were sequenced using the Illumina HiSeq platform. The study's processing was this. Synthetic template baselines were used to correct PCR bias computationally, reads within Hamming distance 2 were collapsed together, and singletons that could not be merged were discarded. Reads were aligned against IMGT to assign V, D and J genes, CDR3 length and insertions or deletions at six rearrangement sites. Clonotype counts were normalized to sorted cell number within each subset before computing true diversity and Gini coefficients with the tcR R package. The overlap coefficient, calculated on TCRB nucleotide sequences, was used to measure repertoire sharing. The table comes from immuneACCESS by way of TCRdb, which keeps in-frame sequences with V and J called. Part of the clones is missing from these tables; in studies checked, under half for an unresolved V gene and the rest for unknown reasons. Clone size and the V and J calls come from that table; the DNA yielded D and trimming. In this sample the table shows roughly 350,000 clones, around 9.6% of which occur a single time. About 0.64% of the sample lies in the top ten.

This receptor was obtained from a man between 25 and 39 years old with type 1 diabetes. The receptor chain draws on TRBV5-4 and TRBJ2-7; the junction holds 8 bases that match TRBD1. Sequenced sample: central memory CD4+ T cells from blood. CDR3 protein: CASSSDRARTYEQYF. The bases read TGTGCCAGCAGCTCGGACAGGGCGAGAACCTACGAGCAGTACTTC.